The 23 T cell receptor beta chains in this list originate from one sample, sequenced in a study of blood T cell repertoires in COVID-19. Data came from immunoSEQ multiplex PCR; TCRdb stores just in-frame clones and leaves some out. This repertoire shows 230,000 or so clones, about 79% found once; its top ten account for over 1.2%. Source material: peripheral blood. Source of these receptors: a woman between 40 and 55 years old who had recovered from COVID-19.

CDR3 bases: TGTGCCAGCAGCTTACAGAGCGGGGGAACAGATACGCAGTATTTT. Protein product: CASSLQSGGTDTQYF. This rearrangement joins TRBV7-2 to TRBJ2-3, with 8 bases fitting TRBD2. The germline V gene encodes CDR1 SGHTA and CDR2 FQGNSA. Germline trimming cut 2 bases from V and 3 bases from J; bases unmatched to any gene: 4. There are 15 residues in the CDR3.

For the CDR3, the DNA is TGTGCCAGCAGTCCTCCGACTAGCGGTAACTACGAGCAGTACTTC. Translated, it gives CASSPPTSGNYEQYF. The chain recombines TRBV6-5 with TRBJ2-7, with 9 bases identical to TRBD2. The V gene's germline CDR1 is MNHEY and CDR2 SVGAGI. CDR3 size: 15 residues. V was clipped by 5 bases and J by 3 bases; unmatched bases: 8.

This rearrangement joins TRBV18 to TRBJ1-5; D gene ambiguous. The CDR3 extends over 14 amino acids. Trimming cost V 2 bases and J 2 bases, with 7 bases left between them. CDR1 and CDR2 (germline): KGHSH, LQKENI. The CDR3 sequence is CASSPSSGNQPQHF. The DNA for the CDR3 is TGTGCCAGCTCACCATCCTCCGGCAATCAGCCCCAGCATTTT. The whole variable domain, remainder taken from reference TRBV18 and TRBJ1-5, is NAGVMQNPRHLVRRRGQEARLRCSPMKGHSHVYWYRQLPEEGLKFMVYLQKENIIDESGMPKERFSAEFPKEGPSILRIQQVVRGDSAAYFCASSPSSGNQPQHFGDGTRLSIL.

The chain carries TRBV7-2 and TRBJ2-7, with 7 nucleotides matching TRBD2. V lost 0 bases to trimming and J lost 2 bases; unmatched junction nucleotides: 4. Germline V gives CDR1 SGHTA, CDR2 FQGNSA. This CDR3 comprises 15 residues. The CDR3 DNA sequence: TGTGCCAGCAGCTTAGCGCGGGGGTCGACCTACGAGCAGTACTTC. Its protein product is CASSLARGSTYEQYF.

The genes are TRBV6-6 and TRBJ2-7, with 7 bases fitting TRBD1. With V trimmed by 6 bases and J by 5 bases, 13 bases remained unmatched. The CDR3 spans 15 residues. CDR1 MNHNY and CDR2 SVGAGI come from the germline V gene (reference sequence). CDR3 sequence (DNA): TGTGCCAGCAGCTTTATGGGACAGCCGCCCCACGAGCAGTACTTC. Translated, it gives CASSFMGQPPHEQYF.

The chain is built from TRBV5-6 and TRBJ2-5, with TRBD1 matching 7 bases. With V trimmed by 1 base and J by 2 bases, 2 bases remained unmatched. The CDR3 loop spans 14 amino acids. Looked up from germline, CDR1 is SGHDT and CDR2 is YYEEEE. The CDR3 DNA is TGTGCCAGCAGCTTGTCGGGACAGCAAGAGACCCAGTACTTC. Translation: CASSLSGQQETQYF.

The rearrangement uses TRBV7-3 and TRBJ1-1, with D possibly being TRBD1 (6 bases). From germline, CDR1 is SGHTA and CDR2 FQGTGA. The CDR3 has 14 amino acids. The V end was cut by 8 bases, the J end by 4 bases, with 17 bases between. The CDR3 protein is CASGQNPDSTEAFF. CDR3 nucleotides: TGTGCCAGCGGCCAGAACCCGGACAGCACTGAAGCTTTCTTT.

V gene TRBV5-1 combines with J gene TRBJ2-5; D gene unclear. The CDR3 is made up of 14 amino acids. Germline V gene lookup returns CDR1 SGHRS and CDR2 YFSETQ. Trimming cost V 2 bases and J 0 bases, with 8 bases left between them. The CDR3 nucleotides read TGCGCCAGCAGCTTCTCCCCCGACCAAGAGACCCAGTACTTC. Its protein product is CASSFSPDQETQYF.

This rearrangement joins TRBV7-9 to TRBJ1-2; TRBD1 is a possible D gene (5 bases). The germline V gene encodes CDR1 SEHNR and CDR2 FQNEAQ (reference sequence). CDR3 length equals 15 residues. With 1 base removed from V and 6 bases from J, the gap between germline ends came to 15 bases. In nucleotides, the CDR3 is TGTGCCAGCAGCTTAGTACTGGGGGAGGGCCATGGCTACACCTTC. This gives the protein CASSLVLGEGHGYTF.

The CDR3 region has the DNA TGTGCCACCAGCTTACGGACTAGCGGGGGGGAATTGAAGACCCAGTACTTC. Encoded protein: CATSLRTSGGELKTQYF. This chain joins TRBV15 and TRBJ2-5, with 15 bases matching TRBD2. Trimming took 5 bases from V and 6 from J; bases not matched to a gene: 10. This CDR3 is 17 amino acids long. The germline V gene has CDR1 LNHNV and CDR2 YYDKDF (reference sequence).

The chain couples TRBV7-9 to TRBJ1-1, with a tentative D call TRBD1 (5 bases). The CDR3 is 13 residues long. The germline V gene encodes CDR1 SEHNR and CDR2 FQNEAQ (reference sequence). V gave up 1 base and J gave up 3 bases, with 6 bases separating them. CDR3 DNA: TGTGCCAGCAGCTTAGGACAGTACACTGAAGCTTTCTTT. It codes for CASSLGQYTEAFF.

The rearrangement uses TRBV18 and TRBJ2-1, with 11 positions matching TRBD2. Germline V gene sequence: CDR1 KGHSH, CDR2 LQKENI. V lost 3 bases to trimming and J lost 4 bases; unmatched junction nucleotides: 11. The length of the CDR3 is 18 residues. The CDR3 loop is CASSPIWATSGAYNEQFF. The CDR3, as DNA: TGTGCCAGCTCACCTATTTGGGCGACTAGCGGGGCATACAATGAGCAGTTCTTC. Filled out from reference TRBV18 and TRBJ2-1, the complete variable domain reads NAGVMQNPRHLVRRRGQEARLRCSPMKGHSHVYWYRQLPEEGLKFMVYLQKENIIDESGMPKERFSAEFPKEGPSILRIQQVVRGDSAAYFCASSPIWATSGAYNEQFFGPGTRLTVL.

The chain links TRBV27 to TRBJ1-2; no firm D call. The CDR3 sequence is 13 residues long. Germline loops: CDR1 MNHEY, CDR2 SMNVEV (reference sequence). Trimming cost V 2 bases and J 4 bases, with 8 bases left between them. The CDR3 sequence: CASSLLAGYGYTF. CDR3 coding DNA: TGTGCCAGCAGTTTACTAGCAGGCTATGGCTACACCTTC.

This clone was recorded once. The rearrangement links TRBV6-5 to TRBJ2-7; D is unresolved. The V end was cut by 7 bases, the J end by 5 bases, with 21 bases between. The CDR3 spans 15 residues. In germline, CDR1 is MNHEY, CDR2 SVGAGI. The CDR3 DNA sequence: TGTGCCAGCATTAACAACGTCGCAATCCTCCACGAGCAGTACTTC. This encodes CASINNVAILHEQYF.

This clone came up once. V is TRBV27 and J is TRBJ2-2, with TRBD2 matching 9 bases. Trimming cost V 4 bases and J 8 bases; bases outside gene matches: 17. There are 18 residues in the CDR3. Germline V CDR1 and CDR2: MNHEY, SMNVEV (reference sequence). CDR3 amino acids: CASSSEGLAPTSSGELFF. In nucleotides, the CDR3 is TGTGCCAGCAGTTCCGAAGGACTAGCGCCGACCTCATCAGGGGAGCTGTTTTTT.

DNA of the CDR3: TGTGCCAGCAGTGAGGGGACTAGCGGCACAGATACGCAGTATTTT. Residues: CASSEGTSGTDTQYF. The gene calls are TRBV6-4 and TRBJ2-3, with TRBD2 identical over 10 bases. From germline, CDR1 is MRHNA and CDR2 SNTAGT. The CDR3 consists of 15 residues. V lost 3 bases, J lost 1 base, and 1 base stayed unmatched.

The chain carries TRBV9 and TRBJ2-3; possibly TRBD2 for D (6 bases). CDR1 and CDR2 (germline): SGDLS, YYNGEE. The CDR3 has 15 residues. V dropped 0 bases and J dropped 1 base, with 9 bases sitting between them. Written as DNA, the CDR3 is TGTGCCAGCAGCGTAGGCGGGGCCCGCACAGATACGCAGTATTTT. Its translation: CASSVGGARTDTQYF.

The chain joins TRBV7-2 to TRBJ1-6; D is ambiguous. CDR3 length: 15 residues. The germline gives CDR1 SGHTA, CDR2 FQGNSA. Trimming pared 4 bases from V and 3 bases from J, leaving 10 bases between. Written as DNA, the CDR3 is TGTGCCAGCAGCTCTACGGTCTACTATAATTCACCCCTCCACTTT. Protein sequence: CASSSTVYYNSPLHF.

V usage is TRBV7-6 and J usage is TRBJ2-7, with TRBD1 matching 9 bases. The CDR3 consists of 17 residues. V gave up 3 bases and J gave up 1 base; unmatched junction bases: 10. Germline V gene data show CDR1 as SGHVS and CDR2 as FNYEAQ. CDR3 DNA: TGTGCCAGCAGCTTGGAACCGGCAGGGACAGGGTCCTACGAGCAGTACTTC. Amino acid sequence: CASSLEPAGTGSYEQYF.

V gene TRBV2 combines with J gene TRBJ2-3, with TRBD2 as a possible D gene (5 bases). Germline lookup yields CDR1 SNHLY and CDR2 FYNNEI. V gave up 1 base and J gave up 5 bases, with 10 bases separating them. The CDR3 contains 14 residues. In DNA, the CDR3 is TGTGCCAGCAGTGAAGTACGTGCGGGAGATACGCAGTATTTT. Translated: CASSEVRAGDTQYF.

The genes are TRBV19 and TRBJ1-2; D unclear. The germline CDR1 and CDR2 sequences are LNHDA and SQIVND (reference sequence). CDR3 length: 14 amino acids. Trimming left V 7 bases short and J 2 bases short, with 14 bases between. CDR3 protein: CASTNARRNYGYTF. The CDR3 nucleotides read TGTGCCAGTACCAACGCCAGGAGGAACTATGGCTACACCTTC.

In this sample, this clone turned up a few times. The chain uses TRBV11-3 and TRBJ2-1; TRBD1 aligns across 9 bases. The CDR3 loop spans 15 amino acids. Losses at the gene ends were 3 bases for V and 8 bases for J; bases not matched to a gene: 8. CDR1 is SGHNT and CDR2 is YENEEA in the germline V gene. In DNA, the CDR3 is TGTGCCAGCAGCTTCCGGGACAGGGATACGGATGAGCAGTTCTTC. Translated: CASSFRDRDTDEQFF.

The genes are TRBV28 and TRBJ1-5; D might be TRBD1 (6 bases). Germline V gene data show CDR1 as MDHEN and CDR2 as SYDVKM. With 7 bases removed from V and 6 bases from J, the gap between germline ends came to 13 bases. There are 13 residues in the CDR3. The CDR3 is CASIHRGAQPQHF. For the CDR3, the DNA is TGTGCCAGCATCCACCGGGGGGCTCAGCCCCAGCATTTT. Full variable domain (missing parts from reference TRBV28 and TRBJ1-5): DVKVTQSSRYLVKRTGEKVFLECVQDMDHENMFWYRQDPGLGLRLIYFSYDVKMKEKGDIPEGYSVSREKKERFSLILESASTNQTSMYLCASIHRGAQPQHFGDGTRLSIL.